This passage covers 30 T cell receptor beta chains from one sample sequenced in a study of early T cells in non-severe SARS-CoV-2 infection. TCRdb fed the 5' RACE reads into MiXCR, producing one record per CDR3 protein. The sample shows 66,000 or so distinct CDR3 sequences, around 14% of them seen only once. Material for sequencing was whole blood. The receptors here all came from an adult who was a healthcare worker with PCR-confirmed SARS-CoV-2 infection or an uninfected control (not recorded which).

The gene calls are TRBV4-3 and TRBJ2-5; possibly TRBD1 for D (6 bases). There are 15 residues in the CDR3. Trimming took 1 base from V and 6 from J, leaving 15 bases between them. The V gene's germline CDR1 is LGHNA and CDR2 YSLEER. The CDR3 DNA reads as TGCGCCAGCAGCCAAGGGGGCGTGGGGGCGAAGACCCAGTACTTC. Amino acids: CASSQGGVGAKTQYF.

This clonotype was detected a few times. At one boundary the junction diverges from the germline segment, which might be a read error. The chain links TRBV4-3 to TRBJ2-7, with D perhaps matching TRBD2 (6 bases). Germline V gives CDR1 LGHNA, CDR2 YSLEER. This CDR3 comprises 17 residues. The CDR3: CANSQEIAGPLSYEQYF. The DNA for the CDR3 is TGCGCCAACAGCCAAGAGATTGCGGGGCCCCTCTCCTACGAGCAGTACTTC.

This clonotype was picked up a small number of times. The rearrangement uses TRBV12-3 or TRBV12-4 and TRBJ1-3, with D unresolved. The CDR3 covers 18 residues. Trimming removed 3 bases at V and 0 bases at J, with 18 bases between. The CDR3 is CASSFGRAATPSGNTIYF. The DNA of the CDR3 is TGTGCCAGCAGTTTCGGGCGGGCAGCAACTCCCTCTGGAAACACCATATATTTT.

This clonotype rates as medium-sized. The chain carries TRBV7-9 and TRBJ1-1; D perhaps matches TRBD1 (5 bases). The CDR3 spans 18 residues. Germline V lookup: CDR1 SEHNR, CDR2 FQNEAQ (reference sequence). V was trimmed by 4 bases and J by 1 base, leaving 22 bases between them. The CDR3 loop reads CASSSQAGRGLGNTEAFF. The CDR3 coding sequence is TGTGCCAGCAGCTCTCAAGCAGGGAGAGGGCTGGGGAACACTGAAGCTTTCTTT.

This clonotype was detected a few times. V gene TRBV20-1 combines with J gene TRBJ2-3; TRBD2 agrees at 7 bases. Germline CDR1 and CDR2: DFQATT and SNEGSKA (reference sequence). With V trimmed by 3 bases and J by 6 bases, 3 bases remained unmatched. The CDR3 consists of 12 residues. Here the CDR3 reads CSARGDYDTQYF. The DNA for the CDR3 is TGCAGTGCTAGGGGGGACTATGATACGCAGTATTTT.

In this sample, this clonotype turned up many times. This chain links TRBV5-5 with TRBJ2-1; TRBD2 matches at 11 bases. CDR1 and CDR2 from the germline V gene are SGHKS and YYEKEE (reference sequence). The trim removed 2 bases at V and 2 bases at J, leaving 3 bases unmatched. CDR3 length: 16 amino acids. The CDR3 bases are TGTGCCAGCAGCTTACTAGCGGGAGAGGCCTACAATGAGCAGTTCTTC. It is translated as CASSLLAGEAYNEQFF.

The chain joins TRBV19 to TRBJ1-5; no clear D gene. V was pared by 1 base and J by 0 bases, with 7 bases between. The CDR3 is made up of 15 amino acids. Germline CDR1 and CDR2: LNHDA and SQIVND (reference sequence). DNA of the CDR3: TGTGCCAGTAGTATAGGAAGCTATAGCAATCAGCCCCAGCATTTT. Translating it yields CASSIGSYSNQPQHF.

The sample holds a few counts of this clonotype. CDR3 bases: TGCAGCGTTCAAATTATAGCGGGGGTATGGTTCTTC. This sequence encodes CSVQIIAGVWFF. This chain connects TRBV29-1 to TRBJ2-1, with 9 nucleotides matching TRBD2. With V trimmed by 5 bases and J by 15 bases, 11 bases remained unmatched. This CDR3 contains 12 residues. Germline CDR1 is SQVTM and CDR2 is ANQGSEA.

In this sample, this clonotype turned up a few times. The V call is TRBV7-9, the J call TRBJ1-3; 8 bases are a match to TRBD1. This CDR3 comprises 16 residues. CDR1 and CDR2 from the germline V gene are SEHNR and FQNEAQ (reference sequence). Trimming took 4 bases from V and 0 from J; bases not matched to a gene: 5. The CDR3 loop reads CASSSYRGNSGNTIYF. The CDR3 nucleotides read TGTGCCAGCAGCTCCTACAGGGGGAACTCTGGAAACACCATATATTTT. Supplemented by reference TRBV7-9 and TRBJ1-3, the full variable domain reads DTGVSQNPRHKITKRGQNVTFRCDPISEHNRLYWYRQTLGQGPEFLTYFQNEAQLEKSRLLSDRFSAERPKGSFSTLEIQRTEQGDSAMYLCASSSYRGNSGNTIYFGEGSWLTVV.

V and J are TRBV3-1 and TRBJ2-3; 9 nucleotides align to TRBD1. The CDR3 runs 15 residues. The V gene end was trimmed by 1 base and the J gene end by 6 bases; junction bases not matched to a gene: 5. The germline V gene encodes CDR1 LGHDT and CDR2 YNNKEL (reference sequence). This chain's CDR3 is CASSQVGTGMDTQYF. The CDR3 DNA is TGTGCCAGCAGCCAAGTAGGGACAGGGATGGATACGCAGTATTTT.

The V call is TRBV5-1, the J call TRBJ2-3; 9 bases are a match to TRBD2. From germline, CDR1 is SGHRS and CDR2 YFSETQ. Trimming removed 4 bases from V and 0 bases from J; junction bases left unmatched: 3. The CDR3 consists of 15 residues. CDR3 loop: CASSISGSSTDTQYF. Here the CDR3 DNA reads TGCGCCAGCAGCATTAGCGGGAGTAGCACAGATACGCAGTATTTT.

The J gene is TRBJ1-2, the V gene TRBV3-1; 8 bases are a match to TRBD1. The germline CDR1 and CDR2 sequences are LGHDT and YNNKEL (reference sequence). Unmatched junction bases numbered 1, after V lost 4 bases and J lost 3 bases. This CDR3 contains 13 residues. CDR3 nucleotides: TGTGCCAGCAGCCCGGGACAGGACTATGGCTACACCTTC. Amino acid sequence: CASSPGQDYGYTF.

The chain combines TRBV6-5 with TRBJ1-2; 9 bases match TRBD1. There are 16 residues in the CDR3. Germline V gives CDR1 MNHEY, CDR2 SVGAGI. The junction had 9 bases not matched to a gene; V was cut back by 6 bases and J by 1 base. CDR3 sequence (DNA): TGTGCCAGCAGGGCCGGGACAGGGCCTGATAACTATGGCTACACCTTC. Protein product: CASRAGTGPDNYGYTF.

The chain has TRBV3-1 and TRBJ2-7; no clear D gene. Germline CDR1 and CDR2: LGHDT and YNNKEL (reference sequence). V gave up 4 bases and J gave up 3 bases, with 10 bases separating them. The length of the CDR3 is 13 residues. CDR3: CASSPSFYYEQYF. The CDR3 DNA reads TGTGCCAGCAGCCCTTCCTTTTACTACGAGCAGTACTTC.

This clonotype showed up many times. The chain couples TRBV29-1 to TRBJ2-1; D is perhaps TRBD2 (6 bases). V was clipped by 3 bases and J by 0 bases, with 9 bases between them. The CDR3 consists of 14 residues. CDR1 is SQVTM and CDR2 is ANQGSEA in the germline V gene. CDR3 DNA sequence: TGCAGCGTTGAGGGGAGGAGCTCCTACAATGAGCAGTTCTTC. Protein sequence: CSVEGRSSYNEQFF.

The chain employs TRBV20-1 and TRBJ2-3; D is uncertain. Germline V gives CDR1 DFQATT, CDR2 SNEGSKA (reference sequence). The ends were cut back, 5 bases at V and 5 bases at J, with 11 bases in the middle. The CDR3 length is 12 residues. In DNA form, the CDR3 reads TGCAGTGCTGGGGTTTTTGGAGATACGCAGTATTTT. Translation gives CSAGVFGDTQYF.

As regards this clonotype: At one end, the junction sequence differs from germline, possibly due to a read error. This chain links TRBV29-1 with TRBJ2-1; 13 positions agree with TRBD2. This CDR3 region has 15 residues. CDR1 and CDR2 from the germline V gene are SQVTM and ANQGSEA. CDR3 DNA: TGCGGCGTCCGAGGCGGGACTAGCGGGAACAATGAGCAGTTCTTC. Its protein is CGVRGGTSGNNEQFF.

The sample holds many counts of this clonotype. The V call is TRBV29-1, the J call TRBJ2-2; 10 positions match TRBD2. The CDR3 totals 13 residues. Looked up from germline, CDR1 is SQVTM and CDR2 is ANQGSEA. Trimming at V came to 7 bases and at J to 6 bases, leaving 5 bases not matched to a gene. This CDR3 is CSGGLAMAGELFF. The CDR3 DNA is TGCAGCGGGGGACTAGCGATGGCCGGGGAGCTGTTTTTT.

This clonotype has at least ten counts. The rearrangement links TRBV15 to TRBJ2-7; a weak D match, TRBD2 (5 bases). This CDR3 has 16 amino acids. CDR1 and CDR2 (germline): LNHNV, YYDKDF (reference sequence). V shed 3 bases and J shed 0 bases, with 15 bases lying between them. DNA of the CDR3: TGTGCCACCAGCAGTCCTTCGGGCGGGCCCTCCTACGAGCAGTACTTC. Residues: CATSSPSGGPSYEQYF.

In this sample, this clonotype turned up once. CDR3 coding DNA: TGCAGCGTTGAAGCCGGCAGGGGGAGGGCAGATACGCAGTATTTT. Translating gives CSVEAGRGRADTQYF. J is TRBJ2-3 and V is TRBV29-1; the D call may be TRBD1 or TRBD2 (7 bases each). This CDR3 has 15 residues. Germline V CDR1 and CDR2: SQVTM, ANQGSEA. V dropped 1 base and J dropped 4 bases, with 15 bases sitting between them.

This clonotype was found many times. The rearrangement uses TRBV28 and TRBJ2-1, with TRBD2 identical over 9 bases. This CDR3 has 18 amino acids. Germline V CDR1 and CDR2: MDHEN, SYDVKM. Unmatched junction bases numbered 13, after V lost 4 bases and J lost 3 bases. The CDR3 DNA follows: TGTGCCAGCAGTTCACTCCCTAGAACACTAGCGGGCTACAATGAGCAGTTCTTC. Translating gives CASSSLPRTLAGYNEQFF.

V and J are TRBV15 and TRBJ1-2; unclear D gene. The CDR3 is 13 amino acids. Trimming removed 7 bases from V and 2 bases from J, with 11 bases in between. Per the germline V gene, CDR1 is LNHNV and CDR2 is YYDKDF (reference sequence). Here the CDR3 reads CATTPEGNYGYTF. The CDR3 region has the DNA TGTGCCACCACCCCAGAAGGGAACTATGGCTACACCTTC. The full variable domain, completed using reference TRBV15 and TRBJ1-2, is DAMVIQNPRYQVTQFGKPVTLSCSQTLNHNVMYWYQQKSSQAPKLLFHYYDKDFNNEADTPDNFQSRRPNTSFCFLDIRSPGLGDTAMYLCATTPEGNYGYTFGSGTRLTVV.

The J gene is TRBJ2-3, the V gene TRBV29-1, with D possibly matching TRBD1 (5 bases). Germline values: CDR1 SQVTM, CDR2 ANQGSEA. The CDR3 is made up of 14 amino acids. The V gene lost 1 base and the J gene lost 3 bases, with 11 bases spanning the gap. The CDR3 reads CSVEVPGHTDTQYF. The CDR3 DNA is TGCAGCGTTGAAGTTCCAGGACATACAGATACGCAGTATTTT.

The chain is built from TRBV29-1 and TRBJ1-1; D unresolved. The germline V gene has CDR1 SQVTM and CDR2 ANQGSEA. Trimming removed 6 bases at V and 0 bases at J, with 17 bases between. This CDR3 has 15 amino acids. CDR3 DNA sequence: TGCAGCGTCGATACACCGGACGGGATGAACACTGAAGCTTTCTTT. Protein sequence: CSVDTPDGMNTEAFF. Complete variable domain (other parts from reference TRBV29-1 and TRBJ1-1): SAVISQKPSRDICQRGTSLTIQCQVDSQVTMMFWYRQQPGQSLTLIATANQGSEATYESGFVIDKFPISRPNLTFSTLTVSNMSPEDSSIYLCSVDTPDGMNTEAFFGQGTRLTVV.

In this sample, this clonotype turned up many times. The chain links TRBV19 to TRBJ2-7; 15 bases line up with TRBD2. Trimming at V came to 4 bases and at J to 3 bases, leaving 10 bases not matched to a gene. The CDR3 covers 18 residues. Looked up from germline, CDR1 is LNHDA and CDR2 is SQIVND (reference sequence). CDR3 sequence (DNA): TGTGCCAGTAGTACGGGACTAGCGGGGGGCTCAACAGGCTACGAGCAGTACTTC. It translates to CASSTGLAGGSTGYEQYF.

The rearrangement links TRBV29-1 to TRBJ2-7; D call uncertain. With 0 bases removed from V and 6 bases from J, the gap between germline ends came to 9 bases. The germline gives CDR1 SQVTM, CDR2 ANQGSEA. This CDR3 is 12 amino acids long. Here the CDR3 reads CSVEDPRFEQYF. The CDR3 coding sequence is TGCAGCGTTGAAGATCCCAGGTTCGAGCAGTACTTC.

The chain is built from TRBV29-1 and TRBJ2-3; D remains unclear. Trimming pared 3 bases from V and 0 bases from J, leaving 4 bases between. CDR3 length: 12 amino acids. Germline CDR1 and CDR2: SQVTM and ANQGSEA. CDR3: CSVEHSTDTQYF. CDR3 in DNA: TGCAGCGTTGAGCACAGCACAGATACGCAGTATTTT.

J is TRBJ2-5 and V is TRBV7-9; the match to TRBD2 covers 8 bases. Germline CDR1 reads SEHNR; CDR2 reads FQNEAQ (reference sequence). The trim removed 6 bases at V and 5 bases at J, leaving 14 bases unmatched. The CDR3 runs to 16 residues. CDR3 loop: CASSFYLSGSVETQYF. CDR3 nucleotides: TGTGCCAGCAGTTTCTACCTCAGCGGGAGTGTGGAGACCCAGTACTTC. Based on the CDR3 plus reference TRBV7-9 and TRBJ2-5, the full variable domain is DTGVSQNPRHKITKRGQNVTFRCDPISEHNRLYWYRQTLGQGPEFLTYFQNEAQLEKSRLLSDRFSAERPKGSFSTLEIQRTEQGDSAMYLCASSFYLSGSVETQYFGPGTRLLVL.

This clonotype was seen more than once but under ten times. The CDR3 DNA sequence: TGTGCCAGCAGCTTTGGACTAGCGGGAGTTAAAGCCAAAAACATTCAGTACTTC. This codes for CASSFGLAGVKAKNIQYF. This chain connects TRBV7-9 to TRBJ2-4; 13 positions match TRBD2. After removal of 3 bases from V and 0 bases from J, the junction contained 5 bases not matched to a gene. CDR3 length: 18 amino acids. The germline V gene has CDR1 SEHNR and CDR2 FQNEAQ (reference sequence).

This clonotype was observed a few times. This chain uses TRBV5-4 with TRBJ2-5, with a tentative D call TRBD1 (6 bases). In germline, CDR1 is SGHNT, CDR2 YYREEE (reference sequence). The CDR3 loop spans 15 amino acids. The V and J ends lost 3 bases and 5 bases respectively, with 17 bases between them. In DNA form, the CDR3 reads TGTGCCAGCAGCTCGGACAGAGCCCAGGGGGAGACCCAGTACTTC. Translation: CASSSDRAQGETQYF.